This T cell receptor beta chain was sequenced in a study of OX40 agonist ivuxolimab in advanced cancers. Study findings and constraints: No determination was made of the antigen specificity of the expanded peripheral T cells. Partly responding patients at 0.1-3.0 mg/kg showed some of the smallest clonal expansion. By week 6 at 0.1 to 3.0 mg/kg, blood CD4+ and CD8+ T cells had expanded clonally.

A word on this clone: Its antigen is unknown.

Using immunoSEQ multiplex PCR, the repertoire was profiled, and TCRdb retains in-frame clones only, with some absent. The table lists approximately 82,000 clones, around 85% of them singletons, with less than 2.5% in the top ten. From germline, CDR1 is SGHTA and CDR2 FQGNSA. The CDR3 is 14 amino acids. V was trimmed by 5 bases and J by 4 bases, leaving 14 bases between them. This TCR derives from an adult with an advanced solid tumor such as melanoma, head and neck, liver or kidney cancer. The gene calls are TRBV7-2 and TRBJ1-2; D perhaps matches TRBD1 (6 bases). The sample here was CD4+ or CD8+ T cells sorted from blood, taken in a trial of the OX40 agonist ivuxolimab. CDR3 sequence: CASSPGGQFYGYTF. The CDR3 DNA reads TGTGCCAGCAGCCCGGGGGGCCAGTTCTATGGCTACACCTTC.